The clone carrying this T cell receptor beta chain came up once. The PCR made use of 60 Vbeta and 13 Jbeta primers. Clones were read by immunoSEQ multiplex PCR, and TCRdb kept only the in-frame ones, dropping some. The sample yields about 93,000 clones, around 84% seen once. These data originate in a study of cytomegalovirus exposure and HLA in healthy donors. Germline V gene data show CDR1 as ENHRY and CDR2 as SYGVKD. J lost 2 bases, V lost 2 bases, and 6 bases had no gene match. This CDR3 region has 17 residues. Sequencing was performed on PBMCs. This receptor was obtained from a woman between 40 and 55 years old in good health and CMV-seronegative. V usage is TRBV10-3 and J usage is TRBJ2-3; 11 nucleotides agree with TRBD2. CDR3 in DNA: TGTGCCATCAGTGAGCCGGGACTAGCGGATAACACAGATACGCAGTATTTT. Its protein is CAISEPGLADNTDTQYF.